This T cell receptor beta chain was retrieved from a study of response to subunit inactivated influenza vaccine. Study-level results: Seasonal influenza vaccination, on each occasion, was suggested by the authors to recruit few new T cells.

The table lists this clonotype with a few counts. Its antigen remains unknown. TCRdb called the RT-PCR reads again in MiXCR, with one record for every CDR3 protein. The sample gives almost 600,000 distinct CDR3 sequences, about 15% of which show up once; roughly 11% is in the top ten. V lost 10 bases and J lost 2, with 20 bases in between. The CDR3 contains 15 residues. This chain uses TRBV12-3 or TRBV12-4 with TRBJ2-5; tentatively, D is TRBD2 (5 bases). This specimen consisted of PBMCs from blood, obtained 12 days after vaccination. The TCR originated in a man in his fifties who received an inactivated influenza vaccine. This CDR3 is CATAITASYQETQYF. CDR3 bases: TGTGCCACCGCCATAACGGCTAGCTATCAAGAGACCCAGTACTTC.